The next 21 T cell receptor beta chains were all read from a single sample in a study of blood T cell repertoires in COVID-19. The data were produced by immunoSEQ multiplex PCR, yet TCRdb's version contains in-frame clones alone and is incomplete. The table lists about 300,000 clones, 88% of them singletons. Sequenced: peripheral blood. These receptors were obtained from a woman aged 25 to 39 with COVID-19, enrolled during active disease.

The gene calls are TRBV5-4 and TRBJ1-6; 8 bases align to TRBD1. CDR3 size: 15 residues. From germline, CDR1 is SGHNT and CDR2 YYREEE (reference sequence). Trimming removed 4 bases from V and 5 bases from J; junction bases left unmatched: 5. The CDR3 sequence: CASSVTGGNNSPLHF. The CDR3 DNA sequence: TGTGCCAGCAGCGTTACAGGGGGGAATAATTCACCCCTCCACTTT.

This chain joins TRBV6-2 or TRBV6-3 and TRBJ1-1; 7 bases match TRBD1. V was pared by 6 bases and J by 2 bases, with 9 bases of the junction left unmatched. This CDR3 has 15 residues. Germline loops: CDR1 MNHEY, CDR2 SVGEGT. DNA for the CDR3: TGTGCCAGCAGCCCCGGGACAGCCATAAACACTGAAGCTTTCTTT. Translated, it gives CASSPGTAINTEAFF.

This chain uses TRBV6-2 or TRBV6-3 with TRBJ1-1, with D maybe TRBD1 (5 bases). Trimming cost V 5 bases and J 4 bases, with 8 bases left between them. This CDR3 spans 12 amino acids. Per germline, CDR1 MNHEY and CDR2 SVGEGT. The CDR3 protein is CASSTTGTEAFF. CDR3 in DNA: TGTGCCAGCAGTACCACAGGCACTGAAGCTTTCTTT.

The rearrangement uses TRBV14 and TRBJ1-1; 8 bases align to TRBD1. V lost 2 bases and J lost 7; bases outside the gene matches: 12. Per germline, CDR1 SGHDN and CDR2 FVKESK. The CDR3 spans 16 residues. CDR3 DNA sequence: TGTGCCAGCAGCCAAACGACAGGGGTTTACTATGGTGAAGCTTTCTTT. Protein: CASSQTTGVYYGEAFF.

The chain uses TRBV7-9 and TRBJ2-6; D is perhaps TRBD2 (6 bases). The CDR3 is made up of 17 amino acids. The V end was cut by 4 bases, the J end by 0 bases, with 13 bases between. Germline V gene sequence: CDR1 SEHNR, CDR2 FQNEAQ (reference sequence). CDR3 nucleotides: TGTGCCAGCAGCTCCGCCCTCGGGGGCTCTGGGGCCAACGTCCTGACTTTC. The encoded protein is CASSSALGGSGANVLTF.

This rearrangement joins TRBV6-5 to TRBJ2-6; no reliable D call. Germline CDR1 and CDR2: MNHEY and SVGAGI. The CDR3 is 15 amino acids. Trimming stripped 7 bases from V and 0 bases from J, with 10 bases between. The CDR3: CASTVMASGANVLTF. The DNA for the CDR3 is TGTGCCAGCACCGTAATGGCCTCTGGGGCCAACGTCCTGACTTTC.

This clone has just a few counts. The chain couples TRBV2 to TRBJ1-6, with a weak D call TRBD1 (6 bases). Germline V lookup: CDR1 SNHLY, CDR2 FYNNEI. The CDR3 length is 16 residues. V gave up 4 bases and J gave up 4 bases, with 14 bases separating them. The CDR3: CASSADRLIYNSPLHF. The CDR3 bases are TGTGCCAGCAGTGCAGACAGGCTTATATATAATTCACCCCTCCACTTT.

V gene TRBV20-1 combines with J gene TRBJ1-1; tentative D call: TRBD1 (5 bases). The CDR3 is made up of 12 amino acids. Germline V gene sequence: CDR1 DFQATT, CDR2 SNEGSKA (reference sequence). Trimming shortened V by 3 bases and J by 4 bases, and 9 bases separated the two germline ends. CDR3 in DNA: TGCAGTGCTAGTGTCAGGGCCACTGAAGCTTTCTTT. Its translation is CSASVRATEAFF.

The V and J genes are TRBV18 and TRBJ1-2, with D possibly TRBD1 on 6 matching bases. The CDR3 is 19 amino acids. The germline V gene has CDR1 KGHSH and CDR2 LQKENI. Trimming stripped 3 bases from V and 4 bases from J, with 27 bases between. CDR3 protein: CASSPQGPGYSPTPYGYTF. The CDR3 region has the DNA TGTGCCAGCTCACCTCAGGGGCCAGGTTATAGTCCCACTCCCTATGGCTACACCTTC.

The rearrangement links TRBV11-2 to TRBJ1-4; TRBD1 might be the D (5 bases). Trimming removed 3 bases at V and 1 base at J, with 15 bases between. In germline, CDR1 is SGHAT, CDR2 FQNNGV. The CDR3 has 17 amino acids. The CDR3 spells CASSFPLGRETNEKLFF. The CDR3 DNA sequence: TGTGCCAGCAGCTTTCCCCTGGGCAGGGAAACTAATGAAAAACTGTTTTTT.

The chain links TRBV3-1 (or the pseudogene TRBV3-2) to TRBJ2-5; weak D call: TRBD2 (6 bases). The V gene's germline CDR1 is LGHDT and CDR2 YNNKEL (reference sequence). The CDR3 is 15 amino acids. V gave up 3 bases and J gave up 4 bases, with 15 bases separating them. The CDR3 here is CASSQDSMGGETQYF. The DNA of the CDR3 is TGTGCCAGCAGCCAGGACTCCATGGGGGGAGAGACCCAGTACTTC.

This chain uses TRBV6-5 with TRBJ2-1; 10 bases are shared with TRBD2. This CDR3 contains 14 residues. V dropped 6 bases and J dropped 10; count of bases not matched to a gene: 9. Per germline, CDR1 MNHEY and CDR2 SVGAGI. As DNA, the CDR3 is TGTGCCAGCAGCCGCCTAGCGGGGGTCAACGAGCAGTTCTTC. Translated: CASSRLAGVNEQFF.

The chain carries TRBV7-2 and TRBJ2-5; 7 bases are shared with TRBD1. Germline V gene data show CDR1 as SGHTA and CDR2 as FQGNSA. V lost 2 bases to trimming and J lost 2 bases; unmatched junction nucleotides: 8. The CDR3 sequence is 16 residues long. CDR3 loop: CASSLLGTVQQETQYF. CDR3 nucleotide sequence: TGTGCCAGCAGCTTATTGGGGACAGTTCAGCAAGAGACCCAGTACTTC.

This rearrangement joins TRBV5-1 to TRBJ2-3; D may be TRBD2 (6 bases). Germline V gene lookup returns CDR1 SGHRS and CDR2 YFSETQ. V was shortened by 0 bases and J by 0 bases, with 11 bases between the two germline ends. The CDR3 is made up of 16 amino acids. CDR3 sequence (DNA): TGCGCCAGCAGCTTGGAGCGGGTAATAAGCACAGATACGCAGTATTTT. It encodes CASSLERVISTDTQYF. Filled out from reference TRBV5-1 and TRBJ2-3, the complete variable domain reads KAGVTQTPRYLIKTRGQQVTLSCSPISGHRSVSWYQQTPGQGLQFLFEYFSETQRNKGNFPGRFSGRQFSNSRSEMNVSTLELGDSALYLCASSLERVISTDTQYFGPGTRLTVL.

DNA of the CDR3: TGTGCCAGCAGTTTAGCCCAGAACTATGGCTACACCTTC. This codes for CASSLAQNYGYTF. The chain links TRBV12-3 or TRBV12-4 to TRBJ1-2; D gene ambiguous. This CDR3 is built from 13 residues. V shed 0 bases and J shed 2 bases, with 4 bases lying between them.

DNA for the CDR3: TGTGCCAGTAGTATGAGGGTCGGGCAGCCCCAGCATTTT. Translated: CASSMRVGQPQHF. V and J are TRBV19 and TRBJ1-5; no reliable D call. The length of the CDR3 is 13 residues. Germline-derived CDR1 and CDR2 are LNHDA and SQIVND (reference sequence). V dropped 3 bases and J dropped 7 bases, with 10 bases sitting between them.

This clone is a singleton in its sample. The genes are TRBV5-1 and TRBJ1-1; weak D call: TRBD1 (5 bases). This CDR3 is built from 13 residues. Trimming removed 2 bases from V and 2 bases from J, with 7 bases in between. Germline V gives CDR1 SGHRS, CDR2 YFSETQ. CDR3 in DNA: TGCGCCAGCAGCTTCCAGGGTAACACTGAAGCTTTCTTT. Residues: CASSFQGNTEAFF.

The chain joins TRBV7-9 to TRBJ1-2; 7 nucleotides match TRBD1. V lost 5 bases to trimming and J lost 4 bases; unmatched junction nucleotides: 4. Germline values: CDR1 SEHNR, CDR2 FQNEAQ (reference sequence). The CDR3 sequence is 13 residues long. In DNA, the CDR3 is TGTGCCAGCAGCCGCCGGGACAGCTATGGCTACACCTTC. Translating gives CASSRRDSYGYTF.

The chain carries TRBV19 and TRBJ1-2; D is unclear. Germline CDR1 LNHDA, CDR2 SQIVND (reference sequence). Trimming took off 5 bases at V and 5 bases at J, with 15 bases between the two ends. The CDR3 has 14 amino acids. Written as DNA, the CDR3 is TGTGCCAGTAGTTGGGAGGGTGAAAAGTATGGCTACACCTTC. It codes for CASSWEGEKYGYTF.

The rearrangement links TRBV7-9 to TRBJ1-2, with 9 positions matching TRBD1. Germline V gene lookup returns CDR1 SEHNR and CDR2 FQNEAQ (reference sequence). V was pared by 5 bases and J by 7 bases, with 14 bases of the junction left unmatched. The CDR3 runs 16 residues. This CDR3 is CASSLISGTGKFGYTF. The CDR3 DNA follows: TGTGCCAGCAGCCTCATCTCCGGGACAGGGAAATTTGGCTACACCTTC.

The chain couples TRBV7-9 to TRBJ2-1; a weak D match, TRBD2 (5 bases). CDR3 length equals 15 residues. Germline loops: CDR1 SEHNR, CDR2 FQNEAQ (reference sequence). Trimming shortened V by 3 bases and J by 2 bases, and 11 bases separated the two germline ends. This chain's CDR3 is CASSLGSPTYNEQFF. DNA for the CDR3: TGTGCCAGCAGCTTGGGGAGCCCCACCTACAATGAGCAGTTCTTC.